This TCR beta chain appears in the sequencing data of a study of T cells in Graves' hyperthyroidism and ophthalmopathy. Using RNA transcripts as the source, TCR beta CDR3 regions were amplified. A set of HTBI primers served as the primers for a first-round RT-PCR of the TCR CDR3. TCRdb used MiXCR to reprocess the multiplex PCR reads, holding one entry per CDR3 protein. This table holds 350,000 to 400,000 distinct CDR3 sequences, 19% found once. Diagnosis relied on clinical symptoms, serum thyroxine and TRAb, thyroid ultrasound and orbital computed tomography. In this sample, this clonotype turned up a few times. This TCR was recovered from a woman between 18 and 29 years old with Graves' hyperthyroidism. The sequenced sample was blood.

The CDR3 protein is CASSPPGQIETQYF. The CDR3 bases are TGTGCCAGCAGCCCCCCGGGACAGATAGAGACCCAGTACTTC. V and J are TRBV11-2 and TRBJ2-5; the match to TRBD1 covers 7 bases. The CDR3 spans 14 residues. Germline V gene data show CDR1 as SGHAT and CDR2 as FQNNGV. V trimming: 5 bases; J trimming: 4 bases; junction bases outside the gene matches: 7.